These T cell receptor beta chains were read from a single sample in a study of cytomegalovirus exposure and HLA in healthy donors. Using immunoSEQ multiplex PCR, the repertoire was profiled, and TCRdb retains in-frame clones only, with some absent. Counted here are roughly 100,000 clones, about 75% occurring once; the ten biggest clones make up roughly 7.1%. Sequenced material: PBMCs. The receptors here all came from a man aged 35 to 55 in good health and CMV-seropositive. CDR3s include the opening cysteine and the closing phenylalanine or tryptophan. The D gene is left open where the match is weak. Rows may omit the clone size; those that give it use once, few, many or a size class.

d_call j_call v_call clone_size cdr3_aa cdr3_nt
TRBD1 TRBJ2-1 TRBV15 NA CATSRGGSGGREQFF TGTGCCACCAGCAGAGGGGGGTCAGGGGGCAGAGAGCAGTTCTTC
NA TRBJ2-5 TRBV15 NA CATSRVTGGPQETQYF TGTGCCACCAGCAGAGTTACGGGGGGCCCCCAAGAGACCCAGTACTTC
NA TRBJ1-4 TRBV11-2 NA CASRERVYDEKLFF TGTGCCAGCAGAGAGAGGGTGTACGATGAAAAACTGTTTTTT
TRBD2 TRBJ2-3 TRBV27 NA CAIGTSGRTVTSTDTQYF TGTGCCATCGGGACTAGCGGGCGTACAGTTACTAGCACAGATACGCAGTATTTT
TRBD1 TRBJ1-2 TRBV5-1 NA CASSLGQGISGYTF TGCGCCAGCAGCTTGGGACAGGGCATATCTGGCTACACCTTC
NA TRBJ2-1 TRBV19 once CASSIDTGGDEQFF TGTGCCAGTAGTATAGATACCGGGGGAGATGAGCAGTTCTTC
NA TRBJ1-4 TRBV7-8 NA CASSLVRRGRRATNEKLFF TGTGCCAGCAGCTTAGTTCGGCGGGGGCGCCGGGCAACTAATGAAAAACTGTTTTTT
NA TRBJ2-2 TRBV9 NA CASSPNYNTGELFF TGTGCCAGCAGCCCCAACTACAACACCGGGGAGCTGTTTTTT
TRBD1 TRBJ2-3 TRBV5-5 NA CASSLGQGADTQYF TGTGCCAGCAGCTTGGGACAGGGTGCAGATACGCAGTATTTT
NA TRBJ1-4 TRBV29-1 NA CSVNQVGGNEKLFF TGCAGCGTGAACCAAGTGGGGGGAAATGAAAAACTGTTTTTT
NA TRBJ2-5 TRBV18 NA CASSPISKETQYF TGTGCCAGCTCACCTATTAGTAAGGAGACCCAGTACTTC
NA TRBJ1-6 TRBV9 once CASSGRQSYNSPLHF TGTGCCAGCAGCGGCAGGCAGAGTTATAATTCACCCCTCCACTTT
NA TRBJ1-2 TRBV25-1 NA CASSPRPSGEGNYGYTF TGTGCCAGCAGTCCCCGTCCTTCAGGGGAAGGGAACTATGGCTACACCTTC
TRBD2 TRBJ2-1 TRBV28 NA CASGLAGFEQFF TGTGCCAGCGGGCTAGCGGGGTTTGAGCAGTTCTTC
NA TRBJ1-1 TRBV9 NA CASSVGWGLTEAFF TGTGCCAGCAGCGTAGGGTGGGGGCTCACTGAAGCTTTCTTT
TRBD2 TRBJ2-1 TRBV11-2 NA CASSLGWREGRDEQFF TGTGCCAGCAGCTTAGGGTGGCGGGAGGGGCGGGATGAGCAGTTCTTC
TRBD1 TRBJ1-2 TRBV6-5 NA CASSPTGYNNGYTF TGTGCCAGCAGTCCGACAGGGTATAATAATGGCTACACCTTC
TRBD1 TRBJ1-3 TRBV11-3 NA CASSLRKGAATENTIYF TGTGCCAGCAGCTTACGTAAGGGGGCTGCTACTGAAAACACCATATATTTT
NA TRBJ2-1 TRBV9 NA CASSVAGYNEQFF TGTGCCAGCAGCGTAGCCGGGTACAATGAGCAGTTCTTC
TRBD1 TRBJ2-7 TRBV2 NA CASNEWDRGNYEQYF TGTGCCAGCAACGAGTGGGACAGGGGTAACTACGAGCAGTACTTC
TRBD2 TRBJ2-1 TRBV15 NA CATSTRAGGYNEQFF TGTGCCACCAGCACTCGGGCGGGGGGATACAATGAGCAGTTCTTC
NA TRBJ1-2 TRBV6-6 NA CASGGARPIYGYTF TGTGCCAGCGGGGGGGCTCGACCCATCTATGGCTACACCTTC
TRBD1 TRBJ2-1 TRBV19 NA CASSLDRGYGDEQFF TGTGCCAGCTCCCTGGACAGGGGTTACGGCGATGAGCAGTTCTTC
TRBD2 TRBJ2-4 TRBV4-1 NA CASSRGGLAGNKNIQYF TGCGCCAGCAGCCGCGGGGGTCTAGCGGGGAACAAAAACATTCAGTACTTC
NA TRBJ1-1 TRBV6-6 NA CASPSVLNTEAFF TGTGCCAGCCCTTCAGTTCTGAACACTGAAGCTTTCTTT
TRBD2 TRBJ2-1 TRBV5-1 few CASSLVLAGGEQFF TGCGCCAGCAGCTTGGTTCTAGCGGGAGGCGAGCAGTTCTTC
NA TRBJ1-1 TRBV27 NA CASSLLYIGNTEAFF TGTGCCAGCAGTTTACTCTATATTGGGAACACTGAAGCTTTCTTT
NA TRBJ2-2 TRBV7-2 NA CASNGGASGELFF TGTGCCAGCAATGGGGGGGCCTCCGGGGAGCTGTTTTTT
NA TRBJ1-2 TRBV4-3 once CASSQDGRGVYGYTF TGCGCCAGCAGCCAAGATGGCCGGGGGGTCTATGGCTACACCTTC
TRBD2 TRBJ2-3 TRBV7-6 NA CASSLFAGGVTDTQYF TGTGCCAGCAGCTTATTTGCGGGAGGGGTCACAGATACGCAGTATTTT
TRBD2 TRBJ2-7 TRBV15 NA CATSGGLAGVGYEQYF TGTGCCACCAGCGGGGGACTAGCGGGAGTGGGGTACGAGCAGTACTTC